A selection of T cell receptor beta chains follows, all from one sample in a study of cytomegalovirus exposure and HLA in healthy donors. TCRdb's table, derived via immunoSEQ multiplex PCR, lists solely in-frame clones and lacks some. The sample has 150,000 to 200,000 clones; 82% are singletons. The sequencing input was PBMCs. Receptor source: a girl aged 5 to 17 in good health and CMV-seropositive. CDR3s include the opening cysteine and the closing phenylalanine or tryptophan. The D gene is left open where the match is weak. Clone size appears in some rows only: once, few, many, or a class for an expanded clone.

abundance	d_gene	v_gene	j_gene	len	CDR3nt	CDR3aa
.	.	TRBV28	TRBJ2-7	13	TGTGCCAGCAGTTTACAGGTCGCCTACGAGCAGTACTTC	CASSLQVAYEQYF
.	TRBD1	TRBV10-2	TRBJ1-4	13	TGCGCCAGCAGGGAACCTGGACAGGGGGCTGTGTTTTTT	CASREPGQGAVFF
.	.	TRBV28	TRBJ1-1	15	TGTGCCAGCAGTAGACCACAGGGAGTATACACTGAAGCTTTCTTT	CASSRPQGVYTEAFF
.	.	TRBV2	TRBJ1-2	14	TGTGCCAGCAGAGCCGTGGGGGGGAACTATGGCTACACCTTC	CASRAVGGNYGYTF
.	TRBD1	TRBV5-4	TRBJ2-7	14	TGTGCCAGCAGCACAGGACAGGGGGTACACGAGCAGTACTTC	CASSTGQGVHEQYF
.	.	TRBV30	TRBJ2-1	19	TGTGCCTGGATTACCCGCCTATTGTGGGGAACTAGCTCCTACAATGAGCAGTTCTTC	CAWITRLLWGTSSYNEQFF
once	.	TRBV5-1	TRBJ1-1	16	TGCGCCAGCAGCTTGTATGGGGAATGGGGGCGGACTGAAGCTTTCTTT	CASSLYGEWGRTEAFF
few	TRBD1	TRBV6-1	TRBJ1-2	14	TGTGCCAGCAGTCAGCAGGGGGGACCTTCGGGCTACACCTTC	CASSQQGGPSGYTF
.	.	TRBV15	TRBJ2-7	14	TGTGCCACCAGCCTGGAAGCCGGGACCTACGAGCAGTACTTC	CATSLEAGTYEQYF
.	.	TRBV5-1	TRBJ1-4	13	TGCGCCAGCAGCGTGGACAGATATGAAAAACTGTTTTTT	CASSVDRYEKLFF
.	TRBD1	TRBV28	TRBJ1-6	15	TGTGCCAGCAGTCCACGGACAGGGATGAGATCACCCCTCCACTTT	CASSPRTGMRSPLHF
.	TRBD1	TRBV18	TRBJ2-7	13	TGTGCCAGCTCGCCGAACAGGGGACACGAGCAGTACTTC	CASSPNRGHEQYF
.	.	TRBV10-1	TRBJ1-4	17	TGCGCCAGCAGCCTCCATGGTAGGAGGTTCTCTAATGAAAAACTGTTTTTT	CASSLHGRRFSNEKLFF
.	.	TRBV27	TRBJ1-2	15	TGTGCCAGCAGTTTATCGGGCCGAGGGTCTTATGGCTACACCTTC	CASSLSGRGSYGYTF
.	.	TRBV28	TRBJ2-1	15	TGTGCCAGCAGTTCAGGGGCGGGAGACTACAATGAGCAGTTCTTC	CASSSGAGDYNEQFF
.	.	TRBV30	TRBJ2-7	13	TGTGCCTGGAGTGTGGGAGGAAACTACGAGCAGTACTTC	CAWSVGGNYEQYF
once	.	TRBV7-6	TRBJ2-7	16	TGTGCCAGCAGCTTAGCGGGTCAGACTGTTCCCTACGAGCAGTACTTC	CASSLAGQTVPYEQYF
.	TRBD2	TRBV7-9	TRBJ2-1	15	TGTGCCAGCAGCCACGCCGGGACTAGATTCAATGAGCAGTTCTTC	CASSHAGTRFNEQFF
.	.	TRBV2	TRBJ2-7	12	TGTGCCAGCAGGGATTTAGCCAGCGAGCAGTACTTC	CASRDLASEQYF
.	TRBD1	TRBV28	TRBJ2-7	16	TGTGCCAGCAGTTCCGCAGGGGGCGAAGTGTCCTACGAGCAGTACTTC	CASSSAGGEVSYEQYF
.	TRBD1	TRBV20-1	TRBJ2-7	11	TGCAGTGCTAGGGACAGGGAAGGGACAGTCTTC	CSARDREGTVF
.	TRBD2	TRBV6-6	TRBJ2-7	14	TGTGCCAGCAGTGAGCGGGAGGGCCCCTACGAGCAGTACTTC	CASSEREGPYEQYF
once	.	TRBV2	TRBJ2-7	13	TGTGCCAGCAGCGCCTATCCTCTTAACGAGCAGTACTTC	CASSAYPLNEQYF
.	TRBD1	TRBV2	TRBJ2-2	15	TGTGCCAGCAGTGCCTACAGGGGAGACACCGGGGAGCTGTTTTTT	CASSAYRGDTGELFF
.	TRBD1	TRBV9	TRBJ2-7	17	TGTGCCAGCAGCCCTTTTCCCAGCGGACAGGGTGGTTCCGAGCAGTACTTC	CASSPFPSGQGGSEQYF
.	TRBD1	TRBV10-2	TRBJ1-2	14	TGCGCCAGCAGTGATGTAGGGGGCAGCTATGGCTACACCTTC	CASSDVGGSYGYTF
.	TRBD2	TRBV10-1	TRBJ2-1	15	TGCGCCAGCAGTGGCGGGACTAGCGGGAGTACTGAGCAGTTCTTC	CASSGGTSGSTEQFF
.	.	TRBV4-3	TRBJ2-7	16	TGCGCCAGCAGCCAAGAGTGGGGAGACACCTCCTACGAGCAGTACTTC	CASSQEWGDTSYEQYF
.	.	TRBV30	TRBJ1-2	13	TGTGCCTGGAGTGTAGCCGGGTATGATGGCTACACCTTC	CAWSVAGYDGYTF
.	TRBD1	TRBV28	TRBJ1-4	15	TGTGCCAGCAGCCCTCTCGGCAGGGGGCCCGAAAAACTGTTTTTT	CASSPLGRGPEKLFF
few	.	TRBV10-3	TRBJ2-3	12	TGTGCCATCAGTGATAACAATCTCCCCACCTTTTTT	CAISDNNLPTFF
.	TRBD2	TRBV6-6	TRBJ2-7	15	TGTGCCAGCGCCCCGATGGGACTAGCAGCCTACGAGCAGTACTTC	CASAPMGLAAYEQYF
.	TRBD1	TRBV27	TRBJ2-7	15	TGTGCCAGCAGTTTATCGACAGGGGGCCTTTACGAGCAGTACTTC	CASSLSTGGLYEQYF
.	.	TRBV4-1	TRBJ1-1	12	TGCGCCAGCAGCCAAAGGACAGAAGAAGCTTTCTTT	CASSQRTEEAFF
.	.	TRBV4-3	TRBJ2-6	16	TGCGCCAGCAGCCCTAGGTTGACAGCAGGGGCCAACGTCCTGACTTTC	CASSPRLTAGANVLTF
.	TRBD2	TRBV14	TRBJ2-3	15	TGTGCCAGCAGCCGTCCCACTAGCGTCCCAGATACGCAGTATTTT	CASSRPTSVPDTQYF
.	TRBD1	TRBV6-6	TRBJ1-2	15	TGTGCCAGCAGTTACATCGGGCAGGGGGCCTATGGCTACACCTTC	CASSYIGQGAYGYTF